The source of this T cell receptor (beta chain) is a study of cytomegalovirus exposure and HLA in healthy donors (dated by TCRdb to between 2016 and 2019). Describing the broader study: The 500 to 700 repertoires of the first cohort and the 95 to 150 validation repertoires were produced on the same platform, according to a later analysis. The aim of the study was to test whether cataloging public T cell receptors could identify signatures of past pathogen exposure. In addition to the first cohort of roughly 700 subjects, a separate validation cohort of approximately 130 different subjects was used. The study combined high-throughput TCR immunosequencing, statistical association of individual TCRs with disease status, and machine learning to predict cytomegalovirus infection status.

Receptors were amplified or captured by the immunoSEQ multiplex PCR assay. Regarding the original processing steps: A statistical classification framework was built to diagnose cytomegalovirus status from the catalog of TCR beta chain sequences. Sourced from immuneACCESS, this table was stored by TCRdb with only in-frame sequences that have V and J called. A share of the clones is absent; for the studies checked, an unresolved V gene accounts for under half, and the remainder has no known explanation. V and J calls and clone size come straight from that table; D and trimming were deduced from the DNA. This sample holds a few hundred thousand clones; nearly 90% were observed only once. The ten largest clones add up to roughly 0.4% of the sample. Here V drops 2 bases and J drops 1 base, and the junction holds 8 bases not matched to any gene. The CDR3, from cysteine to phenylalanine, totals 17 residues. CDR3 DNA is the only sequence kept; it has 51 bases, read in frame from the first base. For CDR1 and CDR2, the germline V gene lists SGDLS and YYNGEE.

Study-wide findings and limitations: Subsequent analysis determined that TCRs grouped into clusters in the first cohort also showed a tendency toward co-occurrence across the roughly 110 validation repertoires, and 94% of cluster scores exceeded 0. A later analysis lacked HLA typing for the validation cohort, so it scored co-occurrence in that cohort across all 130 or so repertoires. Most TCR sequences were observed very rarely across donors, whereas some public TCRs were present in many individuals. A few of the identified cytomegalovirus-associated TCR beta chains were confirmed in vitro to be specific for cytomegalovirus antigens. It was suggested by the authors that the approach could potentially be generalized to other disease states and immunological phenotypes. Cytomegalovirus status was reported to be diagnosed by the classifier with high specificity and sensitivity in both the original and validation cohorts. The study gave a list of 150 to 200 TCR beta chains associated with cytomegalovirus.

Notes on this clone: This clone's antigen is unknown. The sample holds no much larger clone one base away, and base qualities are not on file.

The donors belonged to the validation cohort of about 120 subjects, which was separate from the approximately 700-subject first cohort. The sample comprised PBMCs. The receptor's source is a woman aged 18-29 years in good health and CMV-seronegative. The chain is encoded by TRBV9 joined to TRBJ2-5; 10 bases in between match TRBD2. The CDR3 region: CASSVLGASGGQETQYF. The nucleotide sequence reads TGTGCCAGCAGCGTGCTCGGGGCTAGCGGGGGCCAAGAGACCCAGTACTTC.